Below, 28 T cell receptor beta chains from the same sample are listed, as sequenced in a study of blood T cell repertoires in COVID-19. Generated by immunoSEQ multiplex PCR, the TCRdb table keeps only in-frame clones and is missing some. Among some 250,000 clones listed, roughly 86% were seen once. The source material was peripheral blood. These receptors all come from a man aged 80 or over with acute or convalescent COVID-19.

This clone was detected only once. The rearrangement links TRBV28 to TRBJ1-1; 7 nucleotides align to TRBD1. Germline V gene sequence: CDR1 MDHEN, CDR2 SYDVKM. The CDR3 runs to 14 residues. With 6 bases clipped from V and 5 bases from J, the junction kept 9 bases outside the gene matches. The CDR3 sequence: CASSPSQGITEAFF. For the CDR3, the DNA is TGTGCCAGCAGCCCCTCACAGGGGATTACTGAAGCTTTCTTT.

This chain connects TRBV6-5 to TRBJ1-1; D perhaps matches TRBD1 (6 bases). CDR3 size: 14 residues. Germline lookup yields CDR1 MNHEY and CDR2 SVGAGI. Trimming left V 2 bases short and J 2 bases short, with 9 bases between. The CDR3 sequence is CASSYGGANTEAFF. The CDR3 DNA reads as TGTGCCAGCAGTTACGGGGGCGCAAACACTGAAGCTTTCTTT.

The V and J genes are TRBV14 and TRBJ1-1, with D perhaps TRBD1 (5 bases). V lost 0 bases, J lost 5 bases, and 19 bases lay in between. The germline CDR1 and CDR2 sequences are SGHDN and FVKESK. The CDR3 has 17 residues. CDR3 bases: TGTGCCAGCAGCCAAGATTTTCGGAGGGGCGGCTCAACTGAAGCTTTCTTT. This translates into CASSQDFRRGGSTEAFF.

This rearrangement joins TRBV5-1 to TRBJ1-1; D is ambiguous. V was trimmed by 0 bases and J by 11 bases, leaving 20 bases between them. Germline V lookup: CDR1 SGHRS, CDR2 YFSETQ. The CDR3 sequence is 15 residues long. As DNA, the CDR3 is TGCGCCAGCAGCTTGGCCAGTAGGGAGGGTACAAAGGCTTTCTTT. Protein: CASSLASREGTKAFF.

This sequence joins TRBV6-6 and TRBJ2-2; D unresolved. The V and J ends lost 6 bases and 1 base respectively, with 3 bases between them. Germline V CDR1 and CDR2: MNHNY, SVGAGI (reference sequence). This CDR3 is built from 12 residues. CDR3 in DNA: TGTGCCAGCAGCAGGAACACCGGGGAGCTGTTTTTT. Its protein product is CASSRNTGELFF.

The V gene is TRBV9, the J gene TRBJ2-3, with D perhaps TRBD2 (5 bases). The germline gives CDR1 SGDLS, CDR2 YYNGEE. The ends were cut back, 4 bases at V and 4 bases at J, with 16 bases in the middle. The CDR3 length is 15 residues. The CDR3 region is CASSSQRSWADTQYF. CDR3 in DNA: TGTGCCAGCAGCTCCCAGCGGTCCTGGGCAGATACGCAGTATTTT. Full variable domain (missing parts from reference TRBV9 and TRBJ2-3): DSGVTQTPKHLITATGQRVTLRCSPRSGDLSVYWYQQSLDQGLQFLIQYYNGEERAKGNILERFSAQQFPDLHSELNLSSLELGDSALYFCASSSQRSWADTQYFGPGTRLTVL.

The V call is TRBV28, the J call TRBJ1-1; D not certain. V was shortened by 7 bases and J by 8 bases, with 17 bases between the two germline ends. CDR3 size: 13 residues. From germline, CDR1 is MDHEN and CDR2 SYDVKM. The CDR3 nucleotides are TGTGCCAGCACCAAGGGAGCCCCAGGAGAAGCTTTCTTT. Translation: CASTKGAPGEAFF. The variable domain in full, with the rest retrieved from reference TRBV28 and TRBJ1-1, is DVKVTQSSRYLVKRTGEKVFLECVQDMDHENMFWYRQDPGLGLRLIYFSYDVKMKEKGDIPEGYSVSREKKERFSLILESASTNQTSMYLCASTKGAPGEAFFGQGTRLTVV.

The J gene is TRBJ1-4, the V gene TRBV5-4; maybe TRBD1 (5 bases). Trimming pared 4 bases from V and 0 bases from J, leaving 10 bases between. Germline V gene lookup returns CDR1 SGHNT and CDR2 YYREEE (reference sequence). The CDR3 contains 15 residues. The CDR3 coding sequence is TGTGCCAGCAGCGCTCAGGGTGCAACTAATGAAAAACTGTTTTTT. Translating it yields CASSAQGATNEKLFF. The complete variable domain, with remaining parts taken from reference TRBV5-4 and TRBJ1-4, reads ETGVTQSPTHLIKTRGQQVTLRCSSQSGHNTVSWYQQALGQGPQFIFQYYREEENGRGNFPPRFSGLQFPNYSSELNVNALELDDSALYLCASSAQGATNEKLFFGSGTQLSVL.

The rearrangement uses TRBV6-6 and TRBJ2-7, with TRBD1 matching over 7 bases. Germline-derived CDR1 and CDR2 are MNHNY and SVGAGI (reference sequence). This CDR3 has 14 amino acids. The junction had 9 bases not matched to a gene; V was cut back by 7 bases and J by 3 bases. The CDR3 region is CASIRTGGNYEQYF. CDR3 in DNA: TGTGCCAGCATTAGGACAGGTGGAAACTACGAGCAGTACTTC.

In this sample, this clone turned up once. This chain uses TRBV27 with TRBJ1-3; D unresolved. Trimming removed 7 bases from V and 0 bases from J, with 13 bases in between. The germline gives CDR1 MNHEY, CDR2 SMNVEV (reference sequence). The CDR3 covers 15 residues. The CDR3 DNA reads as TGTGCCAGCAAACCCGTGGCAGTCTCTGGAAACACCATATATTTT. Its protein is CASKPVAVSGNTIYF.

The chain is built from TRBV5-6 and TRBJ2-5, with D perhaps TRBD2 (6 bases). Trimming left V 1 base short and J 5 bases short, with 18 bases between. The CDR3 has 16 residues. From germline, CDR1 is SGHDT and CDR2 YYEEEE. The CDR3 region has the DNA TGTGCCAGCAGCTTGAGGCTTAGCGGCGAACGGGAGACCCAGTACTTC. As protein: CASSLRLSGERETQYF.

The sample holds a few counts of this clone. In the same sample, other DNA sequences code for this CDR3. The rearrangement joins TRBV5-1 to TRBJ1-2; 8 nucleotides line up with TRBD1. The CDR3 is 15 residues long. CDR1 and CDR2 (germline): SGHRS, YFSETQ. The V gene end was trimmed by 0 bases and the J gene end by 2 bases; junction bases not matched to a gene: 3. The CDR3 nucleotides are TGCGCCAGCAGCTTGGCCAGGGGGCCGAACTATGGCTACACCTTC. Protein sequence: CASSLARGPNYGYTF.

The V and J genes are TRBV24-1 and TRBJ1-4; D perhaps matches TRBD1 (6 bases). This CDR3 contains 13 residues. Between the trimmed V and J ends, which lost 4 bases and 14 bases, there was a span of 16 bases. The V gene's germline CDR1 is KGHDR and CDR2 SFDVKD. CDR3 sequence (DNA): TGTGCCACCAGTGAGGGGGCCGCGGGCTTCCTGTTTTTT. This codes for CATSEGAAGFLFF.

Note on this clone: One end of the junction varies from germline; a read error may be responsible. The chain joins TRBV14 to TRBJ2-7, with 9 bases lining up with TRBD1. From germline, CDR1 is SGHDN and CDR2 FVKESK. This CDR3 spans 14 amino acids. The CDR3 region is CNTGGDTLAYEQYF. The CDR3 DNA follows: TGCAATACAGGGGGCGACACGTTGGCCTACGAGCAGTACTTC.

This rearrangement joins TRBV18 to TRBJ2-2, with TRBD1 matching over 7 bases. This CDR3 has 16 amino acids. CDR1 is KGHSH and CDR2 is LQKENI in the germline V gene. The ends lost 3 bases at V and 1 base at J; junction bases unmatched: 5. The CDR3 DNA follows: TGTGCCAGCTCACCCGCAGGGGGTTTGAACACCGGGGAGCTGTTTTTT. Protein sequence: CASSPAGGLNTGELFF. The variable domain in full, completed from reference TRBV18 and TRBJ2-2, reads NAGVMQNPRHLVRRRGQEARLRCSPMKGHSHVYWYRQLPEEGLKFMVYLQKENIIDESGMPKERFSAEFPKEGPSILRIQQVVRGDSAAYFCASSPAGGLNTGELFFGEGSRLTVL.

The chain couples TRBV15 to TRBJ1-2; D ambiguous. Germline-derived CDR1 and CDR2 are LNHNV and YYDKDF (reference sequence). V lost 9 bases and J lost 3, with 17 bases in between. This CDR3 is 14 amino acids long. The CDR3 spells CATREYGSDYGYTF. The CDR3 coding sequence is TGTGCCACTAGAGAGTACGGCAGCGACTATGGCTACACCTTC.

V and J are TRBV10-3 and TRBJ2-3; D perhaps matches TRBD2 (6 bases). The CDR3 runs 17 residues. The germline gives CDR1 ENHRY, CDR2 SYGVKD. With 0 bases removed from V and 0 bases from J, the gap between germline ends came to 13 bases. The CDR3 DNA reads as TGTGCCATCAGTGAGTCCGGGGGACTTACTAGCACAGATACGCAGTATTTT. Translated, it gives CAISESGGLTSTDTQYF.

The V call is TRBV28, the J call TRBJ2-5, with 11 bases fitting TRBD2. CDR3 size: 15 residues. Germline CDR1 MDHEN, CDR2 SYDVKM. V dropped 2 bases and J dropped 7; count of bases not matched to a gene: 6. The CDR3 coding sequence is TGTGCCAGCAGTTTAACTGGACTAGCGGGCGGGACCCAGTACTTC. This encodes CASSLTGLAGGTQYF.

The CDR3 DNA reads TGTGCCAGCAGCTTGCTTGGGCCCCTTAACTATGGCTACACCTTC. Translation: CASSLLGPLNYGYTF. The chain couples TRBV14 to TRBJ1-2; D unclear. The germline V gene encodes CDR1 SGHDN and CDR2 FVKESK. The CDR3 sequence is 15 residues long. V lost 5 bases to trimming and J lost 1 base, with 14 bases between them.

This clone was picked up a small number of times. The V gene is TRBV5-4, the J gene TRBJ2-7; 7 bases line up with TRBD1. The J segment lost 2 bases and the V segment lost 4 bases, leaving 6 bases of the junction unmatched. The CDR3 is made up of 14 amino acids. The V gene's germline CDR1 is SGHNT and CDR2 YYREEE (reference sequence). CDR3 nucleotides: TGTGCCAGCAGCGATACAGGGGAGACCTACGAGCAGTACTTC. Translation: CASSDTGETYEQYF.

The J gene is TRBJ2-7, the V gene TRBV28; perhaps TRBD1 as D (5 bases). CDR1 and CDR2 (germline): MDHEN, SYDVKM. This CDR3 contains 12 residues. Trimming shortened V by 6 bases and J by 0 bases, and 6 bases separated the two germline ends. The CDR3 here is CASSQGSYEQYF. The DNA for the CDR3 is TGTGCCAGCAGCCAGGGCTCCTACGAGCAGTACTTC. Full variable domain (rest looked up from reference TRBV28 and TRBJ2-7): DVKVTQSSRYLVKRTGEKVFLECVQDMDHENMFWYRQDPGLGLRLIYFSYDVKMKEKGDIPEGYSVSREKKERFSLILESASTNQTSMYLCASSQGSYEQYFGPGTRLTVT.

This chain links TRBV5-5 with TRBJ2-1, with D possibly matching TRBD2 (5 bases). V was trimmed by 1 base and J by 3 bases, leaving 8 bases between them. The CDR3 totals 14 residues. From germline, CDR1 is SGHKS and CDR2 YYEKEE (reference sequence). CDR3 loop: CASSLRGIYNEQFF. The CDR3 DNA reads as TGTGCCAGCAGCTTGCGGGGTATCTACAATGAGCAGTTCTTC.

The CDR3 here is CASSLRGGEPTSYGYTF. CDR3 nucleotides: TGTGCCAGCAGCCTTAGGGGAGGTGAGCCTACCTCATATGGCTACACCTTC. This chain connects TRBV7-8 to TRBJ1-2; a weak D match, TRBD1 (5 bases). The germline V gene encodes CDR1 SGHVS and CDR2 FQNEAQ. The CDR3 totals 17 residues. V lost 5 bases to trimming and J lost 5 bases, with 24 bases between them.

J is TRBJ1-1 and V is TRBV7-6; D might be TRBD1 (6 bases). Trimming pared 1 base from V and 5 bases from J, leaving 14 bases between. CDR3 length: 15 amino acids. Germline values: CDR1 SGHVS, CDR2 FNYEAQ. Written as DNA, the CDR3 is TGTGCCAGCAGCTTAGAGGCGCGACAGGCTACTGAAGCTTTCTTT. Translating gives CASSLEARQATEAFF.

V gene TRBV7-6 combines with J gene TRBJ2-7, with a possible D match to TRBD1 (7 bases). Trimming stripped 0 bases from V and 5 bases from J, with 14 bases between. This CDR3 has 15 amino acids. Germline assignment: CDR1 SGHVS and CDR2 FNYEAQ. The CDR3 bases are TGTGCCAGCAGCTTAGCCTCGCAGGGGGGCCACGAGCAGTACTTC. The encoded protein is CASSLASQGGHEQYF.

The CDR3 DNA is TGTGCCAGCAGCCTACAGGGACGGGAGACCCAGTACTTC. Translated: CASSLQGRETQYF. This chain connects TRBV7-2 to TRBJ2-5, with D tentatively TRBD1 (6 bases). Germline CDR1 and CDR2: SGHTA and FQGNSA. V was clipped by 5 bases and J by 5 bases, with 12 bases between them. The CDR3 is 13 residues long.

J is TRBJ2-1 and V is TRBV28; D might be TRBD2 (5 bases). Trimming left V 9 bases short and J 4 bases short, with 13 bases between. Germline-derived CDR1 and CDR2 are MDHEN and SYDVKM. This CDR3 has 13 residues. CDR3: CASMTSGYNEQFF. The CDR3 nucleotides are TGTGCCAGTATGACATCGGGGTACAATGAGCAGTTCTTC.

The rearrangement joins TRBV3-1 (or the pseudogene TRBV3-2) to TRBJ1-2; 8 bases align to TRBD1. Germline CDR1 reads LGHDT; CDR2 reads YNNKEL (reference sequence). The trim removed 6 bases at V and 8 bases at J, leaving 5 bases unmatched. The CDR3 extends over 12 amino acids. The CDR3 protein is CASRTAGGGYTF. In DNA form, the CDR3 reads TGTGCCAGCAGAACGGCAGGGGGCGGCTACACCTTC.